The 23 T cell receptor beta chains in this list originate from one sample, sequenced in a study of T cells after yellow fever vaccination (dated by TCRdb to the late 2010s). Receptor libraries were prepared by 5' RACE. Sequencing took place on an Illumina HiSeq 2500. TCRdb reanalyzed the raw reads on its own, using fastp at Q25 for trimming and MiXCR for clone calling, and kept in-frame beta chains. Rows merge per CDR3 protein into single entries with the most common DNA and genes. The sample table holds about 230,000 distinct CDR3 sequences, of which around 6.7% were seen once. Clones ranked in the top ten supply around 1.1% of the sample. The sample's treatment or condition label, in plain terms: live attenuated yellow fever vaccine strain. The source material was CD4+ T cells sorted from PBMCs, sampled on the day of the yellow fever booster vaccination. Receptors originate from a man aged 25-45 years who received the YFV17D yellow fever vaccine.

This clonotype showed up many times. This chain joins TRBV5-1 and TRBJ2-1, with 12 bases fitting TRBD2. In germline, CDR1 is SGHRS, CDR2 YFSETQ. Trimming cost V 4 bases and J 4 bases; bases outside gene matches: 3. The length of the CDR3 is 15 residues. CDR3 sequence reads: CASSPLAGGYNEQFF. CDR3 in DNA: TGCGCCAGCAGCCCTCTAGCGGGAGGGTACAATGAGCAGTTCTTC.

In this sample, this clonotype turned up many times. This chain connects TRBV20-1 to TRBJ2-7; 9 bases line up with TRBD1. The CDR3 totals 13 residues. V was clipped by 6 bases and J by 4 bases; unmatched bases: 7. Germline assignment: CDR1 DFQATT and CDR2 SNEGSKA (reference sequence). The CDR3 coding sequence is TGCAGTGCCCCGACAGGGGGTTTATACGAGCAGTACTTC. Residues: CSAPTGGLYEQYF.

The V call is TRBV28, the J call TRBJ2-5; D perhaps matches TRBD1 (5 bases). This CDR3 is built from 14 residues. Germline V gene data show CDR1 as MDHEN and CDR2 as SYDVKM. With 3 bases removed from V and 0 bases from J, the gap between germline ends came to 8 bases. This CDR3 reads CASSLPGYQETQYF. CDR3 bases: TGTGCCAGCAGTTTGCCAGGGTACCAAGAGACCCAGTACTTC.

A remark on this clonotype: The junction departs from the called germline gene at one end, perhaps through a read error. V gene TRBV5-5 combines with J gene TRBJ2-7; 13 bases map to TRBD2. The CDR3 is made up of 16 amino acids. In germline, CDR1 is SGHKS, CDR2 YYEKEE (reference sequence). The CDR3 sequence is CAISPLQTSGRYEQYF. The CDR3 region has the DNA TGTGCCATCAGCCCACTCCAGACTAGCGGGAGGTACGAGCAGTACTTC.

This clonotype has only a few counts. V gene TRBV5-1 combines with J gene TRBJ2-1; D not certain. CDR1 is SGHRS, CDR2 YFSETQ, per germline. CDR3 size: 14 residues. The germline V and J ends were trimmed by 0 bases and 9 bases, with 13 bases remaining between them. The CDR3 region is CASSLAPPDSEQFF. Here the CDR3 DNA reads TGCGCCAGCAGCTTGGCGCCCCCCGATAGTGAGCAGTTCTTC.

As regards this clonotype: A much larger clonotype is one base distant, so this may be a read error. The V and J genes are TRBV6-1 and TRBJ2-2; 10 nucleotides line up with TRBD1. Germline values: CDR1 MNHNS, CDR2 SASEGT. This CDR3 spans 15 amino acids. The CDR3 DNA reads TGTGTCAGCAGGGCCGGGACAGGGGTAACCGGGGAGCTGTTTTTT. Residues: CVSRAGTGVTGELFF.

The genes are TRBV20-1 and TRBJ2-7; 8 bases fit TRBD1. This CDR3 is 14 amino acids long. Germline V gives CDR1 DFQATT, CDR2 SNEGSKA (reference sequence). V shed 6 bases, J shed 2 bases, and the junction held 9 bases outside the gene matches. CDR3 DNA: TGCAGTGCGTCTCAGGGGGCTGTGGCCTACGAGCAGTACTTC. It specifies CSASQGAVAYEQYF.

About this clonotype itself: This may come from a read error, since a much larger clone is one base off. The rearrangement joins TRBV20-1 to TRBJ2-4, with 8 bases aligning to TRBD2. The CDR3 contains 16 residues. Looked up from germline, CDR1 is DFQATT and CDR2 is SNEGSKA (reference sequence). The DNA of the CDR3 is TGCAGTGCTGGAGATGCAGGACTAGCACCCAAAAACATTCAGTACTTC. This sequence encodes CSAGDAGLAPKNIQYF.

The table lists this clonotype with many counts. CDR3 nucleotides: TGTGCCAGCAGGCAGAGCTCCTACAATGAGCAGTTCTTC. It is translated as CASRQSSYNEQFF. The J gene is TRBJ2-1, the V gene TRBV6-5; the D is unclear. CDR1 is MNHEY, CDR2 SVGAGI, per germline. Trimming took off 6 bases at V and 0 bases at J, with 6 bases between the two ends. The CDR3 has 13 residues.

Details on this clonotype: Relative to the germline gene, one junction end is altered; a read error may explain this. The V gene is TRBV6-5, the J gene TRBJ2-3, with D maybe TRBD2 (6 bases). Germline V gene lookup returns CDR1 MNHEY and CDR2 SVGAGI. This CDR3 is built from 14 residues. CDR3 sequence reads: CASSYAGSTDTKYF. Here the CDR3 DNA reads TGTGCCAGCAGTTACGCGGGAAGCACAGATACGAAGTATTTT.

This clonotype was seen at least ten times. J is TRBJ2-6 and V is TRBV3-1, with D uncertain. CDR3 length: 17 residues. Germline V gene data show CDR1 as LGHDT and CDR2 as YNNKEL (reference sequence). With 0 bases removed from V and 0 bases from J, the gap between germline ends came to 9 bases. DNA of the CDR3: TGTGCCAGCAGCCAAGAGAGGTCGGGCTCTGGGGCCAACGTCCTGACTTTC. Protein product: CASSQERSGSGANVLTF.

This clonotype was counted only a few times. V usage is TRBV29-1 and J usage is TRBJ2-5; D tentatively fits TRBD1 or TRBD2 (5 bases each). The CDR3 totals 12 residues. From germline, CDR1 is SQVTM and CDR2 ANQGSEA. V shed 5 bases and J shed 4 bases, with 11 bases lying between them. CDR3 nucleotides: TGCAGCGTTCTCGGGACCGGAGAGACCCAGTACTTC. As protein: CSVLGTGETQYF.

This clonotype occurred a few times. The chain links TRBV18 to TRBJ2-1; unclear D gene. V was clipped by 1 base and J by 0 bases, with 7 bases between them. This CDR3 comprises 15 residues. Germline lookup yields CDR1 KGHSH and CDR2 LQKENI. The CDR3 coding sequence is TGTGCCAGCTCACCACGCGTGTACTCCTACAATGAGCAGTTCTTC. This gives the protein CASSPRVYSYNEQFF.

This clonotype was found many times. This sequence joins TRBV20-1 and TRBJ2-7; D gene uncertain. The CDR3 has 12 amino acids. Germline V CDR1 and CDR2: DFQATT, SNEGSKA (reference sequence). V dropped 3 bases and J dropped 4 bases, with 10 bases sitting between them. This CDR3 reads CSASENQYEQYF. The CDR3 region has the DNA TGCAGTGCTAGTGAGAACCAATACGAGCAGTACTTC.

This chain links TRBV6-5 with TRBJ2-7; 8 bases are a match to TRBD2. Germline V gene sequence: CDR1 MNHEY, CDR2 SVGAGI. Trimming removed 5 bases from V and 0 bases from J; junction bases left unmatched: 15. There are 18 residues in the CDR3. CDR3 sequence (DNA): TGTGCCAGCAGTCCCCACCTCGCGGGAGGCAACCCCTCCTACGAGCAGTACTTC. Translated, it gives CASSPHLAGGNPSYEQYF.

The gene calls are TRBV5-4 and TRBJ2-7; D may correspond to TRBD1 or TRBD2 (5 bases each). In germline, CDR1 is SGHNT, CDR2 YYREEE (reference sequence). V was shortened by 0 bases and J by 6 bases, with 19 bases between the two germline ends. This CDR3 has 16 residues. DNA for the CDR3: TGTGCCAGCAGCTTGGACGGAGCGGCCGTCGGGGCCGAGCAGTACTTC. Amino acid sequence: CASSLDGAAVGAEQYF. Full variable domain (rest looked up from reference TRBV5-4 and TRBJ2-7): ETGVTQSPTHLIKTRGQQVTLRCSSQSGHNTVSWYQQALGQGPQFIFQYYREEENGRGNFPPRFSGLQFPNYSSELNVNALELDDSALYLCASSLDGAAVGAEQYFGPGTRLTVT.

The chain combines TRBV27 with TRBJ2-6; the D gene is possibly TRBD1 (6 bases). Per the germline V gene, CDR1 is MNHEY and CDR2 is SMNVEV (reference sequence). Trimming cost V 5 bases and J 0 bases, with 20 bases left between them. The CDR3 contains 19 residues. The CDR3 DNA sequence: TGTGCCAGCAGTCCTCTTCTCTCGACAGGCCCCTCTGGGGCCAACGTCCTGACTTTC. Its protein product is CASSPLLSTGPSGANVLTF.

A few counts support this clonotype. The chain joins TRBV6-2 or TRBV6-3 to TRBJ2-3; D perhaps matches TRBD1 (6 bases). Trimming removed 2 bases from V and 6 bases from J, with 15 bases in between. Per the germline V gene, CDR1 is MNHEY and CDR2 is SVGEGT. CDR3 length: 15 residues. The CDR3 DNA is TGTGCCAGCAGTTACGAGGACAGACCAACGGATACGCAGTATTTT. Its protein product is CASSYEDRPTDTQYF.

The sample holds a few counts of this clonotype. The rearrangement uses TRBV12-3 or TRBV12-4 and TRBJ1-1, with D unresolved. The CDR3 is 13 residues long. The germline V and J ends were trimmed by 2 bases and 1 base, with 5 bases remaining between them. The CDR3 bases are TGTGCCAGCAGTTTATACAGGAACACTGAAGCTTTCTTT. As protein: CASSLYRNTEAFF.

Only a few counts were recorded for this clonotype. The rearrangement joins TRBV18 to TRBJ2-6; weak D call: TRBD2 (6 bases). Germline loops: CDR1 KGHSH, CDR2 LQKENI. With 3 bases removed from V and 4 bases from J, the gap between germline ends came to 10 bases. The CDR3 spans 15 residues. The CDR3 coding sequence is TGTGCCAGCTCACCCGGGGGAGAAGGGGCCAACGTCCTGACTTTC. Its protein product is CASSPGGEGANVLTF. The whole variable domain, remainder taken from reference TRBV18 and TRBJ2-6, is NAGVMQNPRHLVRRRGQEARLRCSPMKGHSHVYWYRQLPEEGLKFMVYLQKENIIDESGMPKERFSAEFPKEGPSILRIQQVVRGDSAAYFCASSPGGEGANVLTFGAGSRLTVL.

This clonotype was counted at least ten times. This chain connects TRBV10-1 to TRBJ2-2; 13 bases are a match to TRBD2. The V and J ends lost 5 bases and 5 bases, in that order; junction bases with no gene match: 5. Germline CDR1 WNHNN, CDR2 SYGVQD (reference sequence). The length of the CDR3 is 16 residues. CDR3 sequence (DNA): TGCGCCAGCAGTTCTACTAGCGGGAGGGATACCGGGGAGCTGTTTTTT. Protein product: CASSSTSGRDTGELFF.

This clonotype was picked up a small number of times. The gene calls are TRBV15 and TRBJ2-2, with 11 bases that match TRBD2. This CDR3 comprises 17 residues. In germline, CDR1 is LNHNV, CDR2 YYDKDF (reference sequence). Trimming took 6 bases from V and 1 from J; bases not matched to a gene: 7. The CDR3 protein is CATRGGGLAENTGELFF. The CDR3 DNA reads TGTGCCACCAGGGGAGGGGGACTAGCGGAGAACACCGGGGAGCTGTTTTTT. The complete variable domain, with remaining parts taken from reference TRBV15 and TRBJ2-2, reads DAMVIQNPRYQVTQFGKPVTLSCSQTLNHNVMYWYQQKSSQAPKLLFHYYDKDFNNEADTPDNFQSRRPNTSFCFLDIRSPGLGDTAMYLCATRGGGLAENTGELFFGEGSRLTVL.

This clonotype was observed a few times. The V call is TRBV25-1, the J call TRBJ1-1, with D perhaps TRBD1 (6 bases). Germline V gives CDR1 MGHDK, CDR2 SYGVNS. This CDR3 contains 16 residues. With 1 base removed from V and 4 bases from J, the gap between germline ends came to 16 bases. CDR3 loop: CASSESMTGGVTEAFF. DNA for the CDR3: TGTGCCAGCAGTGAATCGATGACAGGAGGCGTCACTGAAGCTTTCTTT.